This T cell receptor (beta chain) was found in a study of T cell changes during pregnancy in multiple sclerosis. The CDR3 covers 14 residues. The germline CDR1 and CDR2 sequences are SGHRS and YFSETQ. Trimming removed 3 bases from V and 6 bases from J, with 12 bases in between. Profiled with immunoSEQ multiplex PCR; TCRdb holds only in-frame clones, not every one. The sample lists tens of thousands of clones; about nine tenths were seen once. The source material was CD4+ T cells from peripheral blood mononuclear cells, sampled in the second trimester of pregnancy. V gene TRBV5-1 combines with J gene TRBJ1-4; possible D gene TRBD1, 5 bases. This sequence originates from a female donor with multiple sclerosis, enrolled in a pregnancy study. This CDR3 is CASSSGPGDEKLFF. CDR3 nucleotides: TGCGCCAGCAGCTCGGGACCGGGGGATGAAAAACTGTTTTTT.